The rows below give T cell receptor beta chains drawn from one sample of a study of T cells after yellow fever vaccination. TCRdb passed the 5' RACE reads through MiXCR, listing each CDR3 protein once. The sample carries about 310,000 distinct CDR3 sequences, 3.6% recorded once. The sequenced sample was PBMCs, obtained on the day of the yellow fever booster vaccination. The receptors here all came from a man between 18 and 35 years old who received the YFV17D yellow fever vaccine. Both conserved end residues are part of each CDR3. A D gene is named only where the DNA matches it firmly. Clone size is given for some rows only: seen once, a few or many times, or a class if the clone is expanded.

d_call: TRBD1
v_call: TRBV12-3/TRBV12-4
clone_size: many
j_call: TRBJ2-7
cdr3_nt: TGTGCCAGCAGTGTCGGACAGGGGATCTACGAGCAGTACTTC
cdr3_aa: CASSVGQGIYEQYF

d_call: TRBD1
v_call: TRBV27
clone_size: -
j_call: TRBJ2-5
cdr3_nt: TGTGCCAGCAGTCACAGGGGTAAAGAGACCCAGTACTTC
cdr3_aa: CASSHRGKETQYF

d_call: TRBD1
v_call: TRBV5-1
clone_size: few
j_call: TRBJ1-6
cdr3_nt: TGCGCCAGCAGCTACACCGGGACAGGGGTTTTTTCACCCCTCCACTTT
cdr3_aa: CASSYTGTGVFSPLHF

d_call: -
v_call: TRBV20-1
clone_size: -
j_call: TRBJ1-5
cdr3_nt: TGCAGTGCTAGAGATAAGGGGGATGTCGGCAATCAGCCCCAGCATTTT
cdr3_aa: CSARDKGDVGNQPQHF

d_call: TRBD1
v_call: TRBV7-9
clone_size: -
j_call: TRBJ1-1
cdr3_nt: TGTGCCAGCAGCCCCAGCAGGGGACAGAAAAACACTGAAGCTTTCTTT
cdr3_aa: CASSPSRGQKNTEAFF

d_call: TRBD1
v_call: TRBV7-8
clone_size: -
j_call: TRBJ1-2
cdr3_nt: TGTGCCAGCAGCTCAAACCGGGACAGGGGCTATGGCTACACCTTC
cdr3_aa: CASSSNRDRGYGYTF

d_call: -
v_call: TRBV9
clone_size: many
j_call: TRBJ2-3
cdr3_nt: TGTGCCAGCAGCGTAGTTCCACTAGATACGCAGTATTTT
cdr3_aa: CASSVVPLDTQYF

d_call: -
v_call: TRBV30
clone_size: many
j_call: TRBJ1-2
cdr3_nt: TGTGCCTGGAAATACCTTAACTATGGCTACACCTTC
cdr3_aa: CAWKYLNYGYTF

d_call: -
v_call: TRBV12-3/TRBV12-4
clone_size: many
j_call: TRBJ2-7
cdr3_nt: TGTGCCAGCAGTTTCTACGAGCAGTACTTC
cdr3_aa: CASSFYEQYF

d_call: -
v_call: TRBV2
clone_size: -
j_call: TRBJ1-6
cdr3_nt: TGTGCCAGCAGTCCTGACAGGATAAATTCACCCCTCCACTTT
cdr3_aa: CASSPDRINSPLHF

d_call: TRBD1
v_call: TRBV5-1
clone_size: few
j_call: TRBJ1-1
cdr3_nt: TGCGCCAGCAGCGAACGGACAGGAGGGGACACTGAAGCTTTCTTT
cdr3_aa: CASSERTGGDTEAFF

d_call: TRBD2
v_call: TRBV11-2
clone_size: many
j_call: TRBJ2-5
cdr3_nt: TGTGCCAGCAGCTTAGGGGCAGCGGGGGGGCAAGAGACCCAGTACTTC
cdr3_aa: CASSLGAAGGQETQYF

d_call: -
v_call: TRBV5-1
clone_size: -
j_call: TRBJ2-3
cdr3_nt: TGCGCCAGCAGCTTGTGGGGTAGGGAATGGAGCACAGATACGCAGTATTTT
cdr3_aa: CASSLWGREWSTDTQYF

d_call: TRBD2
v_call: TRBV5-1
clone_size: many
j_call: TRBJ2-5
cdr3_nt: TGCGCCAGCAGCTTGAATCGTCGACTAGCCGAGACCCAGTACTTC
cdr3_aa: CASSLNRRLAETQYF

d_call: -
v_call: TRBV29-1
clone_size: few
j_call: TRBJ2-7
cdr3_nt: TGCAGCGTTGATGGGCAGGGCACCTACGAGCAGTACTTC
cdr3_aa: CSVDGQGTYEQYF

d_call: -
v_call: TRBV20-1
clone_size: few
j_call: TRBJ1-2
cdr3_nt: TGCAGTGCCGCATTTGAGGGGCGGCTTATCTATGGCTACACCTTC
cdr3_aa: CSAAFEGRLIYGYTF

d_call: TRBD1
v_call: TRBV19
clone_size: few
j_call: TRBJ2-2
cdr3_nt: TGTGCCAGTACTGGGACAGGGGGCACCGGGGAGCTGTTTTTT
cdr3_aa: CASTGTGGTGELFF

d_call: TRBD1
v_call: TRBV18
clone_size: -
j_call: TRBJ1-5
cdr3_nt: TGTGCCAGCTCTCGAACCGACAGGGGGAATCAGCCCCAGCATTTT
cdr3_aa: CASSRTDRGNQPQHF

d_call: TRBD1
v_call: TRBV6-5
clone_size: -
j_call: TRBJ1-2
cdr3_nt: TGTGCCAGCGGGGGACAGGGGGGTGGCTACACCTTC
cdr3_aa: CASGGQGGGYTF

d_call: -
v_call: TRBV28
clone_size: many
j_call: TRBJ1-5
cdr3_nt: TGTGCCAGCAGTTTGGCAGGGCATCAGCCCCAGCATTTT
cdr3_aa: CASSLAGHQPQHF

d_call: TRBD1
v_call: TRBV28
clone_size: few
j_call: TRBJ2-2
cdr3_nt: TGTGCCAGCACCTCGGACAGGCACACCGGGGAGCTGTTTTTT
cdr3_aa: CASTSDRHTGELFF

d_call: TRBD1
v_call: TRBV9
clone_size: many
j_call: TRBJ1-2
cdr3_nt: TGTGCCAGCAGCGCCGGGGACAGAGAACCCTATGGCTACACCTTC
cdr3_aa: CASSAGDREPYGYTF

d_call: TRBD1
v_call: TRBV24-1
clone_size: -
j_call: TRBJ1-2
cdr3_nt: TGTGCCACCCGGGACAGGGGATATGGCTACACCTTC
cdr3_aa: CATRDRGYGYTF

d_call: -
v_call: TRBV2
clone_size: many
j_call: TRBJ2-5
cdr3_nt: TGTGCCAGCATGGTGGGGACCCAGTACTTC
cdr3_aa: CASMVGTQYF

d_call: -
v_call: TRBV7-2
clone_size: many
j_call: TRBJ2-3
cdr3_nt: TGTGCCAGCAGCCGACTAGGAAGCACAGATACGCAGTATTTT
cdr3_aa: CASSRLGSTDTQYF

d_call: TRBD1
v_call: TRBV5-1
clone_size: many
j_call: TRBJ1-1
cdr3_nt: TGCGCCAGCAGCTTGGGGACAGGGGTTAGGACTGAAGCTTTCTTT
cdr3_aa: CASSLGTGVRTEAFF

d_call: -
v_call: TRBV4-1
clone_size: many
j_call: TRBJ2-1
cdr3_nt: TGCGCCAGCAGCCATGGAGGAAGAAGCTCCTACAATGAGCAGTTCTTC
cdr3_aa: CASSHGGRSSYNEQFF

d_call: -
v_call: TRBV18
clone_size: -
j_call: TRBJ2-2
cdr3_nt: -
cdr3_aa: CASSPYNPTQFGAGELFF

d_call: -
v_call: TRBV20-1
clone_size: few
j_call: TRBJ2-1
cdr3_nt: TGCAGTGGGAACGGGGGATCCTACAATGAGCAGTTCTTC
cdr3_aa: CSGNGGSYNEQFF

d_call: TRBD2
v_call: TRBV5-1
clone_size: few
j_call: TRBJ2-1
cdr3_nt: TGCGCCAGCAGCTGGAGCGGGGCCGTCTACAATGAGCAGTTCTTC
cdr3_aa: CASSWSGAVYNEQFF

d_call: -
v_call: TRBV7-3
clone_size: -
j_call: TRBJ2-5
cdr3_nt: TGTGCCAGCAGCTTAAGTGGGCTAGGTGATGAGACCCAGTACTTC
cdr3_aa: CASSLSGLGDETQYF

d_call: -
v_call: TRBV11-3
clone_size: -
j_call: TRBJ2-4
cdr3_nt: TGTGCCGTGGACAAATTTCTGATGGCCAAAAACATTCAGTACTTC
cdr3_aa: CAVDKFLMAKNIQYF

d_call: -
v_call: TRBV5-1
clone_size: -
j_call: TRBJ2-2
cdr3_nt: TGCGCCAGCAGCTTGGGCACTTTGGTGACCGGGGAGCTGTTTTTT
cdr3_aa: CASSLGTLVTGELFF

d_call: TRBD2
v_call: TRBV6-6
clone_size: many
j_call: TRBJ2-3
cdr3_nt: TGTGCCAGCAGACGACCTAGCGGCCCCACAGATACGCAGTATTTT
cdr3_aa: CASRRPSGPTDTQYF

d_call: -
v_call: TRBV20-1
clone_size: -
j_call: TRBJ1-6
cdr3_nt: TGCAGTGCCGGCTATGGGGGGACAAGCTCCTATAATTCACCCCTCCACTTT
cdr3_aa: CSAGYGGTSSYNSPLHF

d_call: -
v_call: TRBV21-1
clone_size: many
j_call: TRBJ2-5
cdr3_nt: TGTGCCAGCAGCAAAGTTAGCAGGGGAGGCTTGGAGACCCAGTACTTC
cdr3_aa: CASSKVSRGGLETQYF

d_call: TRBD1
v_call: TRBV5-1
clone_size: few
j_call: TRBJ1-4
cdr3_nt: TGCGCCAGCAGCTTATCGACAGGGGGTCTTGAAAAACTGTTTTTT
cdr3_aa: CASSLSTGGLEKLFF

d_call: -
v_call: TRBV7-2
clone_size: -
j_call: TRBJ2-3
cdr3_nt: TGTGCCAGCAGCTTATCCGGGACCTATACAGATACGCAGTATTTT
cdr3_aa: CASSLSGTYTDTQYF

d_call: -
v_call: TRBV7-9
clone_size: -
j_call: TRBJ1-4
cdr3_nt: TGTGCCAGCAGACCCCAGGGACATAATGAAAAACTGTTTTTT
cdr3_aa: CASRPQGHNEKLFF

d_call: -
v_call: TRBV7-2
clone_size: few
j_call: TRBJ2-7
cdr3_nt: TGTGCCAGCAGCTTAGATGGCAAGCCCTACGAGCAGTACTTC
cdr3_aa: CASSLDGKPYEQYF

d_call: -
v_call: TRBV24-1
clone_size: -
j_call: TRBJ2-5
cdr3_nt: TGTGCCACCAGTGATTTATACCAAGAGACCCAGTACTTC
cdr3_aa: CATSDLYQETQYF

d_call: -
v_call: TRBV29-1
clone_size: many
j_call: TRBJ1-1
cdr3_nt: TGCAGCGTTGACAGGGAATGGGACACTGAAGCTTTCTTT
cdr3_aa: CSVDREWDTEAFF

d_call: TRBD2
v_call: TRBV19
clone_size: -
j_call: TRBJ2-1
cdr3_nt: TGTGCCAGTAGTATAGGGGGGGGCTACAATGAGCAGTTCTTC
cdr3_aa: CASSIGGGYNEQFF

d_call: -
v_call: TRBV5-1
clone_size: -
j_call: TRBJ1-6
cdr3_nt: TGCGCCAGCAGCTTGGGACCAGGGGTAAATTCACCCCTCCACTTT
cdr3_aa: CASSLGPGVNSPLHF

d_call: TRBD1
v_call: TRBV27
clone_size: few
j_call: TRBJ1-5
cdr3_nt: TGTGCCAGCAGCGACGGAGGGACAGGGCTATTCAATCAGCCCCAGCATTTT
cdr3_aa: CASSDGGTGLFNQPQHF

d_call: -
v_call: TRBV5-4
clone_size: many
j_call: TRBJ1-1
cdr3_nt: TGTGCCAGCAGCTTGGCAGAGGGGGGGAACACTGAAGCTTTCTTT
cdr3_aa: CASSLAEGGNTEAFF

d_call: -
v_call: TRBV5-1
clone_size: many
j_call: TRBJ2-3
cdr3_nt: TGCGCCAGCAGCTTGGCCGGCAGGGGCACAGATACGCAGTATTTT
cdr3_aa: CASSLAGRGTDTQYF

d_call: TRBD2
v_call: TRBV7-2
clone_size: -
j_call: TRBJ2-7
cdr3_nt: TGTGCCAGCAGCTTAGTCGGACTAGCGGGGGGGACCTCCTACGAGCAGTACTTC
cdr3_aa: CASSLVGLAGGTSYEQYF

d_call: -
v_call: TRBV12-3/TRBV12-4
clone_size: -
j_call: TRBJ1-2
cdr3_nt: TGTGCCAGCAGTTTAGGGAGGGCTGGCTACACCTTC
cdr3_aa: CASSLGRAGYTF

d_call: -
v_call: TRBV11-1
clone_size: -
j_call: TRBJ2-2
cdr3_nt: TGTGCCAGCAGACTTAATGGGGAGCTGTTTTTT
cdr3_aa: CASRLNGELFF

d_call: -
v_call: TRBV12-3/TRBV12-4
clone_size: many
j_call: TRBJ1-3
cdr3_nt: TGTGCCAGCAGTCGGACGGCCGGAAACACCATATATTTT
cdr3_aa: CASSRTAGNTIYF

d_call: TRBD2
v_call: TRBV4-3
clone_size: many
j_call: TRBJ2-1
cdr3_nt: TGCGCCAGCAGCGGACTAGCGGGGGGGCTCAATGAGCAGTTCTTC
cdr3_aa: CASSGLAGGLNEQFF

d_call: -
v_call: TRBV5-1
clone_size: -
j_call: TRBJ1-1
cdr3_nt: TGCGCCAGCAGCTTGGTCCGAGGACAGTTGAACACTGAAGCTTTCTTT
cdr3_aa: CASSLVRGQLNTEAFF

d_call: -
v_call: TRBV10-2
clone_size: -
j_call: TRBJ1-1
cdr3_nt: TGCGCCAGTGGAGGCCGGGCCAGCAATCCGAACACTGAAGCTTTCTTT
cdr3_aa: CASGGRASNPNTEAFF

d_call: -
v_call: TRBV7-8
clone_size: many
j_call: TRBJ2-1
cdr3_nt: TGTGCCAGCAGCCCCGGTACCGGGGGATTGAGCCTCTTC
cdr3_aa: CASSPGTGGLSLF